This T cell receptor (beta chain) came from a study of early T cells in non-severe SARS-CoV-2 infection. Study details: Bulk RNA from unsorted whole blood was sequenced; chains were unpaired.

Each cDNA molecule carried a unique molecular identifier. TCRdb re-called the 5' RACE reads with MiXCR, one entry per CDR3 protein. The sample gives about 60,000 distinct CDR3 sequences, over 8% of which show up once; roughly 3.2% is in the top ten. Germline-derived CDR1 and CDR2 are SGHDN and FVKESK. CDR3 length: 13 residues. The V end was cut by 2 bases, the J end by 8 bases, with 7 bases between. For this clonotype: The antigen is undetermined.

The study, taken as a whole, reports: Anti-spike CD8 responses were favored in VDJdb matching, and private and CD4 specificities were missed.

The sequence came from an adult who was a healthcare worker with PCR-confirmed SARS-CoV-2 infection or an uninfected control (not recorded which). The chain is built from TRBV14 and TRBJ1-6; D unclear. Sequenced material: whole blood. The CDR3 region is CASSQRRDSPLHF. CDR3 sequence (DNA): TGTGCCAGCAGCCAAAGGAGGGATTCACCCCTCCACTTT.